Below are 12 T cell receptor beta chains sequenced from a single sample in a study of T cell clonality in common variable immunodeficiency. TCRdb's copy holds only in-frame clones and misses some; the assay was immunoSEQ multiplex PCR. The profile covers just over 20,000 clones, none occurring a single time. Antigen specificity for these receptors is unknown. Findings and caveats of the study: Reportedly, TCR beta sequences from common variable immunodeficiency showed fewer deletions and N-nucleotide insertions.

Material: peripheral blood mononuclear cells. These receptors were taken from a human donor with common variable immunodeficiency.

In this sample, this clone turned up many times. The missing CDR3 end, 3 residues past where the read stops, is filled in from the germline J gene. The chain recombines TRBV20-1 with TRBJ2-7; 7 bases match TRBD1. This CDR3 spans 14 amino acids. The trim removed 6 bases at V and 1 base at J, leaving 9 bases unmatched. Looked up from germline, CDR1 is DFQATT and CDR2 is SNEGSKA (reference sequence). The covered CDR3 bases are TGCAGTGCCAGATCCTGGACAGGTTCCTACGAG. Protein sequence: CSARSWTGSYE. The complete CDR3 sequence is CSARSWTGSYEQYF.

In this sample, this clone turned up many times. Read sequence stops 3 residues before the CDR3 end, and the germline J gene provides the missing end. J is TRBJ1-1 and V is TRBV19; 7 nucleotides match TRBD1. Germline trimming cut 6 bases from V and 6 bases from J; bases unmatched to any gene: 10. This CDR3 spans 14 amino acids. CDR1 and CDR2 from the germline V gene are LNHDA and SQIVND (reference sequence). The CDR3 is CASSWTGSSAEAFF. Partial CDR3 DNA: TGTGCCAGTAGCTGGACAGGCTCCTCAGCTGAA.

Many counts were recorded for this clone. Coverage ceases 3 residues before the CDR3 finishes, and the germline J gene fills in the end. This chain links TRBV5-4 with TRBJ1-2; TRBD1 matches at 11 bases. This CDR3 is 15 amino acids long. Germline loops: CDR1 SGHNT, CDR2 YYREEE (reference sequence). V lost 0 bases, J lost 5 bases, and 3 bases stayed unmatched. CDR3 DNA (partial): TGTGCCAGCAGCTTGGACGGGACAGGGGGATATGGC. Protein: CASSLDGTGGYG. The complete CDR3 sequence is CASSLDGTGGYGYTF.

This clone was detected many times. The read terminates 3 residues ahead of where the CDR3 ends, so the germline J gene completes it. V is TRBV20-1 and J is TRBJ2-3, with 11 bases fitting TRBD2. The CDR3 is 20 amino acids. CDR1 is DFQATT and CDR2 is SNEGSKA in the germline V gene (reference sequence). With 4 bases clipped from V and 4 bases from J, the junction kept 22 bases outside the gene matches. The DNA read from the CDR3 is TGCAGTGCTATATTTATCGGGGCTAGCGGGGGGAACTACCGTGCAGATACG. Encoded protein: CSAIFIGASGGNYRADT. The entire CDR3 sequence reads CSAIFIGASGGNYRADTQYF.

Many counts were recorded for this clone. The read gets to within 3 residues of the CDR3 end, and the germline J gene fills in the rest. The rearrangement joins TRBV20-1 to TRBJ1-5; D not certain. Germline V lookup: CDR1 DFQATT, CDR2 SNEGSKA (reference sequence). This CDR3 comprises 14 residues. Trimming took 3 bases from V and 2 from J, leaving 11 bases between them. CDR3 residues: CSARGGEGNQPQHF. The part of the CDR3 DNA that was read is TGCAGTGCTAGGGGCGGGGAGGGCAATCAGCCC.

In this sample, this clone turned up many times. The CDR3 end lies 3 residues beyond the end of the read and is filled in from the germline J gene. The V and J genes are TRBV2 and TRBJ1-2; TRBD1 might be the D (6 bases). The CDR3 spans 13 residues. Trimming took 4 bases from V and 4 from J, leaving 10 bases between them. Germline lookup yields CDR1 SNHLY and CDR2 FYNNEI. The CDR3 bases that were read are TGTGCCAGCAGTGCACAGGGCGGCTATGGC. This sequence encodes CASSAQGGYG. In full, the CDR3 is CASSAQGGYGYTF. The full variable domain, in which reference TRBV2 and TRBJ1-2 provide the parts outside the CDR3, is EPEVTQTPSHQVTQMGQEVILRCVPISNHLYFYWYRQILGQKVEFLVSFYNNEISEKSEIFDDQFSVERPDGSNFTLKIRSTKLEDSAMYFCASSAQGGYGYTFGSGTRLTVV.

This clone was detected many times. Incomplete CDR3 DNA: TGTGCCAGCTCACCACGGGGTAGCGGGGGGCCGAGCTCCTACGAG. Translation: CASSPRGSGGPSSYE. The full-length CDR3 reads as CASSPRGSGGPSSYEQYF. V usage is TRBV18 and J usage is TRBJ2-7; 10 bases are a match to TRBD2. Read coverage stops 3 residues before the CDR3 terminus; the germline J gene supplies the remainder. The germline V gene encodes CDR1 KGHSH and CDR2 LQKENI. Trimming took 1 base from V and 0 from J; bases not matched to a gene: 9. CDR3 length equals 18 residues.

This clone was counted ten times or more. From the germline J gene comes the end of the CDR3, since the read stops 3 residues before it. The J gene is TRBJ2-3, the V gene TRBV5-1; no reliable D call. In germline, CDR1 is SGHRS, CDR2 YFSETQ. The V end lost 5 bases, the J end lost 1 base, and 14 bases lay between the germline ends. There are 15 residues in the CDR3. This CDR3 reads CASSFTITGTDTQYF. The DNA read from the CDR3 is TGCGCCAGCAGTTTCACCATAACAGGCACAGATACG.

This clone was counted ten times or more. The CDR3 end falls 3 residues outside the read, so it is completed with the germline J gene. This chain connects TRBV7-2 to TRBJ2-7, with TRBD2 matching over 8 bases. CDR3 length equals 14 residues. Trimming removed 5 bases from V and 3 bases from J; junction bases left unmatched: 6. From germline, CDR1 is SGHTA and CDR2 FQGNSA. The CDR3 region is CASSLGLAGYEQYF. Partial CDR3 DNA: TGTGCCAGCAGCCTAGGGCTAGCGGGCTACGAG.

This clone was observed many times. The read ends 3 residues before the CDR3 terminus; that terminus is restored from the germline J gene. The chain has TRBV6-2 or TRBV6-3 and TRBJ2-5, with 12 bases matching TRBD2. Looked up from germline, CDR1 is MNHEY and CDR2 is SVGEGT. Losses at the gene ends were 4 bases for V and 3 bases for J; bases not matched to a gene: 6. CDR3 length: 16 residues. The CDR3 loop is CASSWALAGGEETQYF. CDR3 DNA, as far as it was read: TGTGCCAGCAGTTGGGCACTAGCGGGGGGAGAAGAGACC.

By sample share, this clone is medium-sized. Read data end 3 residues before the CDR3 end; the end is taken from the germline J gene. The chain joins TRBV4-1 to TRBJ1-2; TRBD1 might be the D (6 bases). CDR1 and CDR2 (germline): MGHRA, YSYEKL. CDR3 length: 16 amino acids. CDR3 sequence: CASSQDLRGAEIGYTF. The CDR3 bases that were read are TGCGCCAGCAGCCAAGATCTCAGGGGCGCGGAAATCGGC.

This clone was counted many times. The observed sequence ends 3 residues before the CDR3 terminus, with the missing tail filled in from the germline J gene. The chain links TRBV20-1 to TRBJ2-3, with 10 bases matching TRBD2. V lost 7 bases to trimming and J lost 2 bases; unmatched junction nucleotides: 6. The CDR3 spans 14 residues. The germline V gene has CDR1 DFQATT and CDR2 SNEGSKA (reference sequence). CDR3: CSVDTSGVTDTQYF. The covered CDR3 bases are TGCAGTGTCGATACTAGCGGGGTCACAGATACG.